One and the same sample provided the 20 T cell receptor beta chains below, sequenced in a study of blood T cells in healthy people across ages. The second PCR ran about 6 to 12 cycles with a sample-barcoded 5' primer and J-beta primers. A single record per CDR3 protein comes from TCRdb applying MiXCR to the 5' RACE reads. The sample holds over 1.5 million distinct CDR3 sequences, roughly 50% seen once. The specimen sequenced was blood. Receptors originate from a woman aged 40 to 50 in good health.

This chain connects TRBV7-2 to TRBJ2-5; D tentatively reads TRBD1 or TRBD2 (7 bases each). This CDR3 region has 15 residues. Per the germline V gene, CDR1 is SGHTA and CDR2 is FQGNSA. V gave up 5 bases and J gave up 3 bases, with 16 bases separating them. The CDR3 region has the DNA TGTGCCAGCAGCATCCTCAGGGGGAGGGAAGAGACCCAGTACTTC. Protein: CASSILRGREETQYF.

This clonotype occurred many times. The chain uses TRBV7-9 and TRBJ2-3, with D unresolved. The CDR3 length is 13 residues. V was pared by 6 bases and J by 0 bases, with 7 bases between. The germline CDR1 and CDR2 sequences are SEHNR and FQNEAQ (reference sequence). CDR3 DNA sequence: TGTGCCAGCAGTTTCTTAAGCACAGATACGCAGTATTTT. Protein product: CASSFLSTDTQYF.

V usage is TRBV11-2 and J usage is TRBJ2-5; perhaps TRBD1 as D (5 bases). V shed 4 bases and J shed 1 base, with 13 bases lying between them. The CDR3 covers 15 residues. Germline assignment: CDR1 SGHAT and CDR2 FQNNGV. The CDR3 nucleotides are TGTGCCAGCAGCTCCGATGGACAAATCCAAGAGACCCAGTACTTC. It translates to CASSSDGQIQETQYF.

This clonotype has ten or more counts. This chain connects TRBV7-2 to TRBJ2-7; D remains unclear. The germline V gene encodes CDR1 SGHTA and CDR2 FQGNSA. V lost 1 base to trimming and J lost 2 bases, with 6 bases between them. This CDR3 is built from 13 residues. Here the CDR3 DNA reads TGTGCCAGCAGCTTAGTCGATACCTACGAGCAGTACTTC. It translates to CASSLVDTYEQYF.

The chain has TRBV20-1 and TRBJ2-5, with 7 nucleotides matching TRBD1. The V segment lost 1 base and the J segment 0 bases; nucleotides outside the gene matches: 5. Germline values: CDR1 DFQATT, CDR2 SNEGSKA (reference sequence). This CDR3 is built from 15 residues. This chain's CDR3 is CSARVGQPYQETQYF. In nucleotides, the CDR3 is TGCAGTGCTAGAGTGGGACAGCCGTACCAAGAGACCCAGTACTTC.

The gene calls are TRBV20-1 and TRBJ1-2; D gene ambiguous. Trimming shortened V by 3 bases and J by 1 base, and 12 bases separated the two germline ends. CDR1 is DFQATT, CDR2 SNEGSKA, per germline (reference sequence). This CDR3 spans 14 amino acids. CDR3 sequence: CSASGQAHNYGYTF. CDR3 sequence (DNA): TGCAGTGCTAGCGGGCAAGCCCATAACTATGGCTACACCTTC.

V and J are TRBV7-8 and TRBJ2-5; the match to TRBD1 covers 11 bases. Germline V lookup: CDR1 SGHVS, CDR2 FQNEAQ. The trim removed 4 bases at V and 2 bases at J, leaving 3 bases unmatched. This CDR3 is 15 amino acids long. The CDR3 DNA follows: TGTGCCAGCAGCTCAGGGGACAGGGGGCAAGAGACCCAGTACTTC. Its translation is CASSSGDRGQETQYF.

This chain links TRBV21-1 with TRBJ2-3; the tabulated D call, TRBD1, remains unverified against the DNA. TRBV21-1 is a pseudogene locus. The CDR3 has 15 residues. The CDR3 nucleotides read TGTGCCAGCAGCAAAGTTGTCAGGGACACAGATACGCAGTATTTT. The encoded protein is CASSKVVRDTDTQYF.

This rearrangement joins TRBV4-1 to TRBJ1-1; 9 bases fit TRBD1. CDR3 length: 15 residues. Unmatched junction bases numbered 13, after V lost 3 bases and J lost 11 bases. Germline assignment: CDR1 MGHRA and CDR2 YSYEKL. This CDR3 reads CASSHYTRGTGQAFF. For the CDR3, the DNA is TGCGCCAGCAGCCACTACACCCGCGGGACAGGGCAGGCTTTCTTT.

The chain carries TRBV4-3 and TRBJ2-4, with TRBD1 matching 8 bases. V shed 0 bases and J 7 bases; nucleotides not matched to a gene: 5. Looked up from germline, CDR1 is LGHNA and CDR2 is YSLEER. The CDR3 extends over 15 amino acids. As DNA, the CDR3 is TGCGCCAGCAGCCAAGATCGGCCAGGGGGCAACATTCAGTACTTC. Translating it yields CASSQDRPGGNIQYF.

The chain uses TRBV4-2 and TRBJ1-1; the D is unclear. CDR1 is LGHNA and CDR2 is YNFKEQ in the germline V gene. The CDR3 contains 14 residues. Trimming took off 4 bases at V and 8 bases at J, with 17 bases between the two ends. The CDR3 here is CASSPTMESPEAFF. Here the CDR3 DNA reads TGTGCCAGCAGCCCTACTATGGAGTCTCCCGAAGCTTTCTTT.

V gene TRBV12-3 or TRBV12-4 combines with J gene TRBJ2-5; 8 positions agree with TRBD2. The CDR3 is 14 residues long. The V segment lost 7 bases and the J segment 1 base; nucleotides outside the gene matches: 5. CDR3 protein: CASTPGGFQETQYF. The CDR3 DNA reads TGTGCCAGCACCCCGGGAGGGTTCCAAGAGACCCAGTACTTC.

The chain uses TRBV5-5 and TRBJ2-1; D is possibly TRBD1 (5 bases). V gave up 2 bases and J gave up 5 bases, with 8 bases separating them. The CDR3 extends over 13 amino acids. CDR1 and CDR2 (germline): SGHKS, YYEKEE (reference sequence). DNA for the CDR3: TGTGCCAGCAGCTTAGAAGGGGACAATGAGCAGTTCTTC. Its translation is CASSLEGDNEQFF.

This clonotype was seen more than once but under ten times. CDR3 nucleotide sequence: TGTGCCAGTACAGGGAGGAAGAATGAAAAACTGTTTTTT. As protein: CASTGRKNEKLFF. V usage is TRBV19 and J usage is TRBJ1-4; tentative D call: TRBD1 (5 bases). Germline loops: CDR1 LNHDA, CDR2 SQIVND (reference sequence). The CDR3 extends over 13 amino acids. V lost 7 bases and J lost 5, with 11 bases in between.

This clonotype was found a few times. This sequence joins TRBV25-1 and TRBJ2-5; TRBD1 matches at 10 bases. This CDR3 comprises 17 residues. The V gene end was trimmed by 3 bases and the J gene end by 4 bases; junction bases not matched to a gene: 11. Germline loops: CDR1 MGHDK, CDR2 SYGVNS. The DNA of the CDR3 is TGTGCCAGCAGTGATCCCCGGGGACAGGGGCTTCTAGAGACCCAGTACTTC. Residues: CASSDPRGQGLLETQYF.

The chain uses TRBV4-3 and TRBJ2-7; 8 nucleotides match TRBD2. The CDR3 has 16 amino acids. Germline CDR1 LGHNA, CDR2 YSLEER. V lost 0 bases, J lost 1 base, and 5 bases stayed unmatched. CDR3 sequence reads: CASSQDQAGESYEQYF. The CDR3 DNA reads as TGCGCCAGCAGCCAAGATCAAGCGGGGGAGTCCTACGAGCAGTACTTC.

The chain has TRBV10-3 and TRBJ1-1, with TRBD1 matching 7 bases. This CDR3 spans 14 amino acids. The germline gives CDR1 ENHRY, CDR2 SYGVKD. V was pared by 6 bases and J by 4 bases, with 8 bases of the junction left unmatched. The CDR3 nucleotides are TGTGCCATCAGCTACAGACAGGGTGTCACTGAAGCTTTCTTT. It specifies CAISYRQGVTEAFF.

The J gene is TRBJ2-7, the V gene TRBV5-1; maybe TRBD2 (6 bases). The germline gives CDR1 SGHRS, CDR2 YFSETQ. CDR3 length: 15 amino acids. The V end was cut by 1 base, the J end by 10 bases, with 21 bases between. The CDR3 nucleotides are TGCGCCAGCAGCTTGAGTGGAGGGGTAAAAGGAACCCAGTACTTC. Amino acids: CASSLSGGVKGTQYF.

The chain joins TRBV2 to TRBJ2-5; D is uncertain. The germline V gene has CDR1 SNHLY and CDR2 FYNNEI. Between the trimmed V and J ends, which lost 1 base and 5 bases, there was a span of 11 bases. The CDR3 length is 14 residues. CDR3 region: CASSEGRSVETQYF. The CDR3 region has the DNA TGTGCCAGCAGTGAAGGCCGATCTGTGGAGACCCAGTACTTC.

V gene TRBV5-6 combines with J gene TRBJ2-5; 7 nucleotides match TRBD2. The CDR3 length is 16 residues. J gave up 2 bases and V 0 bases, and 7 bases lay outside the gene matches. Per germline, CDR1 SGHDT and CDR2 YYEEEE. The CDR3 loop is CASSLGPPSGQETQYF. CDR3 nucleotides: TGTGCCAGCAGCTTGGGGCCCCCTAGCGGTCAAGAGACCCAGTACTTC.